This TCR beta chain was recovered during a study of CD4+ T cells in melanoma. This CDR3 contains 14 residues. Germline V gives CDR1 MNHEY, CDR2 SVGAGI. V lost 0 bases, J lost 4 bases, and 9 bases lay in between. Repertoires were generated with immunoSEQ multiplex PCR, while TCRdb's copy carries only in-frame clones and drops some. The table has 20,000 to 25,000 clones, roughly four fifths seen once; the top ten hold less than 4%. Sequenced material: cells from a culture (not recorded whether cultured in vitro). The TCR was taken from a human donor with melanoma. The rearrangement links TRBV6-5 to TRBJ1-1; D not resolved. CDR3 sequence reads: CASSYSTVATEAFF. The DNA for the CDR3 is TGTGCCAGCAGTTACTCGACTGTCGCCACTGAAGCTTTCTTT.